The 8 T cell receptor beta chains below were found in one sample sequenced in a study of cytomegalovirus exposure and HLA in healthy donors. PCR used 60 Vbeta primers and 13 Jbeta primers. Here immunoSEQ multiplex PCR was the method, and the copy in TCRdb shows in-frame clones only, minus some. The table records about 200,000 clones, over 9.5% of them present only once. The sample taken for sequencing was PBMCs. The source is a man between 50 and 59 years old in good health and CMV-seropositive.

In its sample, this clone was seen a few times. The J gene is TRBJ2-6, the V gene TRBV5-8; the D gene is possibly TRBD2 (5 bases). There are 15 residues in the CDR3. The germline V and J ends were trimmed by 2 bases and 2 bases, with 8 bases remaining between them. In germline, CDR1 is SGHTS, CDR2 YDEGEE. CDR3 residues: CASSLGGTGANVLTF. CDR3 sequence (DNA): TGTGCCAGCAGCTTAGGAGGTACTGGGGCCAACGTCCTGACTTTC.

V usage is TRBV6-5 and J usage is TRBJ2-5, with 7 bases identical to TRBD1. The DNA matches TRBJ2-7 better at its end, which makes the J call doubtful. The germline gives CDR1 MNHEY, CDR2 SVGAGI. CDR3 size: 12 residues. The CDR3 sequence: CASRTGQYEQYF. The CDR3 DNA sequence: TGTGCCAGCAGGACAGGGCAGTACGAGCAGTACTTC.

The chain joins TRBV27 to TRBJ1-1; 7 bases match TRBD1. Germline CDR1 reads MNHEY; CDR2 reads SMNVEV (reference sequence). This CDR3 comprises 13 residues. V shed 5 bases, J shed 5 bases, and the junction held 5 bases outside the gene matches. CDR3 sequence reads: CASSVAGGTEAFF. In nucleotides, the CDR3 is TGTGCCAGCAGTGTGGCAGGGGGGACTGAAGCTTTCTTT.

This clone was observed a handful of times. This chain uses TRBV5-1 with TRBJ2-5; TRBD2 matches at 7 bases. V gave up 0 bases and J gave up 3 bases; unmatched junction bases: 2. This CDR3 contains 14 residues. Germline V gene data show CDR1 as SGHRS and CDR2 as YFSETQ. CDR3 coding DNA: TGCGCCAGCAGCTTGGATCTAGCGGAAGAGACCCAGTACTTC. Encoded protein: CASSLDLAEETQYF.

This clone turned up a few times. The chain carries TRBV30 and TRBJ2-7; 8 bases fit TRBD1. The CDR3 is made up of 14 amino acids. Trimming took 0 bases from V and 4 from J; bases not matched to a gene: 5. Germline CDR1 is GTSNPN and CDR2 is SVGIG (reference sequence). CDR3 in DNA: TGTGCCTGGAGTGTGGGTACAGGGGGTTACGAGCAGTACTTC. It specifies CAWSVGTGGYEQYF. The variable domain in full, with the rest retrieved from reference TRBV30 and TRBJ2-7, is SQTIHQWPATLVQPVGSPLSLECTVEGTSNPNLYWYRQAAGRGLQLLFYSVGIGQISSEVPQNLSASRPQDRQFILSSKKLLLSDSGFYLCAWSVGTGGYEQYFGPGTRLTVT.

This chain uses TRBV15 with TRBJ2-3; D is possibly TRBD2 (6 bases). Germline V lookup: CDR1 LNHNV, CDR2 YYDKDF (reference sequence). This CDR3 comprises 15 residues. Trimming removed 4 bases at V and 1 base at J, with 12 bases between. This CDR3 reads CATSNKRARTDTQYF. CDR3 sequence (DNA): TGTGCCACCAGCAATAAGCGGGCCCGCACAGATACGCAGTATTTT.

This clone came up a few times. V and J are TRBV5-6 and TRBJ2-5; TRBD2 might be the D (6 bases). Germline V lookup: CDR1 SGHDT, CDR2 YYEEEE. Trimming stripped 5 bases from V and 4 bases from J, with 12 bases between. The CDR3 is 13 amino acids. DNA of the CDR3: TGTGCCAGCAGGGAGGGACCATTAGAGACCCAGTACTTC. Amino acids: CASREGPLETQYF.

This clone was observed a few times. This chain links TRBV7-9 with TRBJ1-1; a possible D gene is TRBD1 (5 bases). Trimming removed 5 bases from V and 6 bases from J, with 16 bases in between. The V gene's germline CDR1 is SEHNR and CDR2 FQNEAQ (reference sequence). The length of the CDR3 is 14 residues. CDR3: CASSQSSRVSEAFF. The CDR3, as DNA: TGTGCCAGCAGCCAATCGAGCAGGGTATCTGAAGCTTTCTTT.